The 2 T cell receptor beta chains reported below all come from one sample, sequenced in a study of tumor-infiltrating lymphocytes in primary liver carcinoma. From 500 ng of total RNA, TCR beta-specific cDNA was reverse-transcribed using a constant-region primer. Library construction for TCR beta comprised three nested multiplex PCR rounds performed with slightly modified ARM-PCR. It was with TRBV1-TRBV30 forward primers and a C-beta reverse primer that the first two PCR rounds were run, at around 9 cycles each. TCRdb used MiXCR to reprocess the multiplex PCR reads, holding one entry per CDR3 protein. The table shows more than 95,000 distinct CDR3 sequences, with 64% occurring only once. Unsorted bulk tissue of roughly 20-34 mg yielded co-extracted RNA and DNA. The sample taken for sequencing was liver tumor tissue from sampling region 3. Subset specified: tumor region T3, left-lateral pole. Receptors originate from an older woman with primary liver carcinoma and hepatitis B virus infection.

Ten or more counts support this clonotype. The V call is TRBV6-1, the J call TRBJ1-1; TRBD1 is a possible D gene (5 bases). V shed 3 bases and J shed 2 bases, with 16 bases lying between them. Germline lookup yields CDR1 MNHNS and CDR2 SASEGT. The length of the CDR3 is 16 residues. The CDR3 DNA is TGTGCCAGCAGTGATATGGGGGTTGGGGAAAACACTGAAGCTTTCTTT. This codes for CASSDMGVGENTEAFF.

As regards this clonotype: An end of the junction does not agree with germline; a read error may underlie this. The chain couples TRBV7-9 to TRBJ1-1; tentative D call: TRBD1 (5 bases). CDR3 length equals 14 residues. CDR1 and CDR2 from the germline V gene are SEHNR and FQNEAQ (reference sequence). For the CDR3, the DNA is TGTACCAGCAGCTTAGACGGGGGTGGCACTGAAGCTTTCTTT. Translating gives CTSSLDGGGTEAFF.